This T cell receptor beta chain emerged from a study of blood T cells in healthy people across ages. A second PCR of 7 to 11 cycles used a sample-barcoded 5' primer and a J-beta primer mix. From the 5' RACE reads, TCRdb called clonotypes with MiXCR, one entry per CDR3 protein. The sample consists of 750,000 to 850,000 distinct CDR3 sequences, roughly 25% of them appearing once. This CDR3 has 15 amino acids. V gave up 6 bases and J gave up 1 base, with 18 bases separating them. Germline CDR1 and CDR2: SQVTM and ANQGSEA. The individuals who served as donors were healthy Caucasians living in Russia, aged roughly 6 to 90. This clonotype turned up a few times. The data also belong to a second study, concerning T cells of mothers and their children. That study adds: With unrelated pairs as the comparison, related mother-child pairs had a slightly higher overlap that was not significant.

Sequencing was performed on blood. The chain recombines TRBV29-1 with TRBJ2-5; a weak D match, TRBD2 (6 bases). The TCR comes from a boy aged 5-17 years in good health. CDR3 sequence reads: CSVELAGEAQETQYF. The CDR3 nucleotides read TGCAGCGTCGAGTTGGCCGGGGAGGCCCAAGAGACCCAGTACTTC.